This is a list of T cell receptor beta chains from one sample in a study of glioma-infiltrating T cells after dendritic cell vaccination. Repertoires were generated with immunoSEQ multiplex PCR, while TCRdb's copy carries only in-frame clones and drops some. The table records about 92,000 clones, 85% to 90% of them present only once. The sequencing here drew on blood, taken before dendritic cell vaccination. The receptors come from a human donor with glioblastoma. CDR3s include the opening cysteine and the closing phenylalanine or tryptophan. The order of the fields is J gene, V gene, D gene, clone size, CDR3 DNA, CDR3 protein. A D gene is named only where the DNA matches it firmly. A row's size may be missing; if present it is once, few, many or a size class.

j_call: TRBJ2-5; v_call: TRBV7-6; d_call: .; clone_size: .; cdr3_nt: TGTGCCAGCAGCCTGCGGCTCCAAGAGACCCAGTACTTC; cdr3_aa: CASSLRLQETQYF
j_call: TRBJ2-7; v_call: TRBV6-5; d_call: .; clone_size: .; cdr3_nt: TGTGCCAGCAGTTACCCGCCAGGCTACGAGCAGTACTTC; cdr3_aa: CASSYPPGYEQYF
j_call: TRBJ2-1; v_call: TRBV27; d_call: .; clone_size: .; cdr3_nt: TGTGCCAGCAGTTTGGGCTTTTACAATGAGCAGTTCTTC; cdr3_aa: CASSLGFYNEQFF
j_call: TRBJ1-2; v_call: TRBV5-8; d_call: .; clone_size: .; cdr3_nt: TGTGCCAGCAGCTTTGTCGGGACTAACTATGGCTACACCTTC; cdr3_aa: CASSFVGTNYGYTF
j_call: TRBJ1-5; v_call: TRBV4-1; d_call: .; clone_size: .; cdr3_nt: TGCGCCAGCAGCCGTAACACGGGTGCGGGTCAGCCCCAGCATTTT; cdr3_aa: CASSRNTGAGQPQHF
j_call: TRBJ2-2; v_call: TRBV7-2; d_call: TRBD1; clone_size: few; cdr3_nt: TGTGCCAGCAGCCCCACGGGACAGGGGACCGGGGAGCTGTTTTTT; cdr3_aa: CASSPTGQGTGELFF
j_call: TRBJ1-5; v_call: TRBV7-6; d_call: .; clone_size: .; cdr3_nt: TGTGCCAGCAGCTTAGCGTTGGTGGGCAGGCCCAGCAATCAGCCCCAGCATTTT; cdr3_aa: CASSLALVGRPSNQPQHF
j_call: TRBJ2-7; v_call: TRBV5-6; d_call: TRBD2; clone_size: once; cdr3_nt: TGTGCCAGCAGCTTGGATTGGCGGGGGGGTTACGAGCAGTACTTC; cdr3_aa: CASSLDWRGGYEQYF
j_call: TRBJ1-5; v_call: TRBV2; d_call: .; clone_size: .; cdr3_nt: TGTGCCAGCAGTGAATACAGGTTAAGCAATCAGCCCCAGCATTTT; cdr3_aa: CASSEYRLSNQPQHF
j_call: TRBJ2-7; v_call: TRBV30; d_call: TRBD1; clone_size: .; cdr3_nt: TGTGCCTGGGATGTTTCGGGACAGGGGTTGGGCGAGCAGTACTTC; cdr3_aa: CAWDVSGQGLGEQYF
j_call: TRBJ1-4; v_call: TRBV7-2; d_call: .; clone_size: .; cdr3_nt: TGTGCCAGCAGCCAAACAACTAATGAAAAACTGTTTTTT; cdr3_aa: CASSQTTNEKLFF
j_call: TRBJ1-2; v_call: TRBV9; d_call: TRBD1; clone_size: .; cdr3_nt: TGTGCCAGCCGCGATGGGACAGGACCCCCTACCTATCCCTATGGCTACACCTTC; cdr3_aa: CASRDGTGPPTYPYGYTF
j_call: TRBJ1-2; v_call: TRBV6-5; d_call: .; clone_size: .; cdr3_nt: TGTGCCAGCAGCAATCCACAGACCTATGGCTACACCTTC; cdr3_aa: CASSNPQTYGYTF
j_call: TRBJ1-1; v_call: TRBV23-1; d_call: .; clone_size: .; cdr3_nt: TGCGCCAGCACTTCCGGGACTCAACCCCGTAATAATATGAACACTGAAGCTTTCTTT; cdr3_aa: CASTSGTQPRNNMNTEAFF
j_call: TRBJ1-2; v_call: TRBV5-6; d_call: .; clone_size: .; cdr3_nt: TGTGCCAGCAGCCGAATACAGGGAAACTATGGCTACACCTTC; cdr3_aa: CASSRIQGNYGYTF
j_call: TRBJ1-1; v_call: TRBV14; d_call: .; clone_size: .; cdr3_nt: TGTGCCAGCAGCCAAGCGGGGGGCGGTAGGACTGAAGCTTTCTTT; cdr3_aa: CASSQAGGGRTEAFF